One and the same sample provided the 32 T cell receptor beta chains below, sequenced in a study of blood T cell repertoires in COVID-19. Repertoires were generated with immunoSEQ multiplex PCR, while TCRdb's copy carries only in-frame clones and drops some. The data contain approximately 350,000 clones, more than 85% of them singletons. Specimen: PBMCs or T cells enriched from blood (not recorded which). All receptors derive from a woman aged 25 to 39 who had recovered from COVID-19.

V is TRBV12-5 and J is TRBJ1-1; D gene unclear. This CDR3 has 13 residues. CDR1 is LGHNT, CDR2 FRNRAP, per germline. With 5 bases removed from V and 6 bases from J, the gap between germline ends came to 13 bases. CDR3 DNA sequence: TGTGCTAGTGGTGCCCCTAATAACCCTGAAGCTTTCTTT. The encoded protein is CASGAPNNPEAFF. Drawing the rest from reference TRBV12-5 and TRBJ1-1, the complete variable domain is DARVTQTPRHKVTEMGQEVTMRCQPILGHNTVFWYRQTMMQGLELLAYFRNRAPLDDSGMPKDRFSAEMPDATLATLKIQPSEPRDSAVYFCASGAPNNPEAFFGQGTRLTVV.

The chain couples TRBV7-9 to TRBJ2-1; the match to TRBD2 covers 10 bases. The germline V gene has CDR1 SEHNR and CDR2 FQNEAQ (reference sequence). Germline trimming cut 2 bases from V and 8 bases from J; bases unmatched to any gene: 6. This CDR3 contains 15 residues. The CDR3 DNA reads TGTGCCAGCAGCTTAAGAGCGGGGGGGCCCCATGAGCAGTTCTTC. It specifies CASSLRAGGPHEQFF.

The chain couples TRBV7-8 to TRBJ1-1; 7 bases agree with TRBD1. The V gene end was trimmed by 5 bases and the J gene end by 0 bases; junction bases not matched to a gene: 6. Germline assignment: CDR1 SGHVS and CDR2 FQNEAQ. This CDR3 is built from 15 residues. CDR3 region: CASSPRTGLNTEAFF. For the CDR3, the DNA is TGTGCCAGCAGCCCCCGGACAGGATTGAACACTGAAGCTTTCTTT. The full variable domain, in which reference TRBV7-8 and TRBJ1-1 provide the parts outside the CDR3, is GAGVSQSPRYKVAKRGQDVALRCDPISGHVSLFWYQQALGQGPEFLTYFQNEAQLDKSGLPSDRFFAERPEGSVSTLKIQRTQQEDSAVYLCASSPRTGLNTEAFFGQGTRLTVV.

The chain couples TRBV7-9 to TRBJ1-1; possibly TRBD1 for D (6 bases). Trimming shortened V by 4 bases and J by 5 bases, and 14 bases separated the two germline ends. Germline V gene sequence: CDR1 SEHNR, CDR2 FQNEAQ (reference sequence). The CDR3 is 14 amino acids. CDR3 coding DNA: TGTGCCAGCAGCTGGGGACAAGGTCAAACTGAAGCTTTCTTT. Its protein is CASSWGQGQTEAFF. Full variable domain (missing parts from reference TRBV7-9 and TRBJ1-1): DTGVSQNPRHKITKRGQNVTFRCDPISEHNRLYWYRQTLGQGPEFLTYFQNEAQLEKSRLLSDRFSAERPKGSFSTLEIQRTEQGDSAMYLCASSWGQGQTEAFFGQGTRLTVV.

The chain uses TRBV11-1 and TRBJ2-5, with D tentatively TRBD1 (5 bases). CDR3 size: 13 residues. Trimming took 1 base from V and 4 from J, leaving 7 bases between them. Germline V gene sequence: CDR1 SGHAT, CDR2 FQDESV (reference sequence). The CDR3 DNA is TGTGCCAGCAGCTTAGGCCAGGGAGAGACCCAGTACTTC. The encoded protein is CASSLGQGETQYF.

This chain links TRBV5-1 with TRBJ1-1; 9 nucleotides match TRBD1. The CDR3 extends over 16 amino acids. CDR1 SGHRS and CDR2 YFSETQ come from the germline V gene. V dropped 2 bases and J dropped 1; count of bases not matched to a gene: 6. DNA for the CDR3: TGCGCCAGCAGCTTCGGTACAGGGGGCGCGAACACTGAAGCTTTCTTT. It is translated as CASSFGTGGANTEAFF.

V usage is TRBV27 and J usage is TRBJ2-7, with TRBD2 as a possible D gene (5 bases). Germline CDR1 reads MNHEY; CDR2 reads SMNVEV (reference sequence). The V end lost 0 bases, the J end lost 12 bases, and 21 bases lay between the germline ends. There are 15 residues in the CDR3. CDR3 amino acids: CASSLSVDWISRAYF. The CDR3 region has the DNA TGTGCCAGCAGTTTATCCGTGGACTGGATTAGCCGTGCGTACTTC.

The rearrangement uses TRBV19 and TRBJ2-1; 7 nucleotides agree with TRBD1. The CDR3 totals 15 residues. V lost 7 bases and J lost 7; bases outside the gene matches: 13. In germline, CDR1 is LNHDA, CDR2 SQIVND (reference sequence). CDR3: CASTPEGAPWNEQFF. The CDR3 region has the DNA TGTGCCAGTACCCCCGAGGGGGCCCCATGGAATGAGCAGTTCTTC.

The chain recombines TRBV24-1 with TRBJ2-1; D is unresolved. The germline gives CDR1 KGHDR, CDR2 SFDVKD. V shed 7 bases and J shed 8 bases, with 29 bases lying between them. The CDR3 contains 18 residues. The CDR3 sequence is CATSAYPLTPGTKDEQFF. CDR3 nucleotide sequence: TGTGCCACCAGCGCTTACCCTCTCACTCCTGGCACTAAGGATGAGCAGTTCTTC.

The chain is built from TRBV25-1 and TRBJ2-2; possible D gene TRBD1, 5 bases. Germline loops: CDR1 MGHDK, CDR2 SYGVNS. V was shortened by 2 bases and J by 3 bases, with 7 bases between the two germline ends. There are 14 residues in the CDR3. The CDR3 protein is CASSEQGYTGELFF. The CDR3, as DNA: TGTGCCAGCAGTGAACAGGGTTACACCGGGGAGCTGTTTTTT.

The chain has TRBV4-1 and TRBJ2-5; 8 bases are shared with TRBD1. The CDR3 has 15 residues. Germline CDR1 and CDR2: MGHRA and YSYEKL. J lost 2 bases, V lost 5 bases, and 7 bases had no gene match. In nucleotides, the CDR3 is TGCGCCAGCAGCGTGACCGGGACAGGACAAGAGACCCAGTACTTC. Translating gives CASSVTGTGQETQYF.

The V call is TRBV6-5, the J call TRBJ1-2; maybe TRBD1 (6 bases). In germline, CDR1 is MNHEY, CDR2 SVGAGI. This CDR3 has 15 residues. V lost 0 bases, J lost 4 bases, and 12 bases lay in between. CDR3 sequence: CASSYSQTRGYGYTF. CDR3 nucleotide sequence: TGTGCCAGCAGTTACTCCCAGACCAGGGGCTATGGCTACACCTTC.

This chain uses TRBV24-1 with TRBJ1-5; 9 bases map to TRBD1. Trimming removed 0 bases from V and 5 bases from J; junction bases left unmatched: 13. This CDR3 spans 19 amino acids. CDR1 is KGHDR and CDR2 is SFDVKD in the germline V gene. Here the CDR3 reads CATSDLQRPGQGGHQPQHF. As DNA, the CDR3 is TGTGCCACCAGTGATTTGCAAAGACCGGGACAGGGTGGTCATCAGCCCCAGCATTTT.

The rearrangement joins TRBV28 to TRBJ1-5; D call uncertain. This CDR3 is 12 amino acids long. The V gene lost 5 bases and the J gene lost 3 bases, with 5 bases spanning the gap. Looked up from germline, CDR1 is MDHEN and CDR2 is SYDVKM. The CDR3 loop reads CASSSYNQPQHF. In DNA, the CDR3 is TGTGCCAGCAGTAGCTACAATCAGCCCCAGCATTTT.

The table lists this clone with a few counts. The J gene is TRBJ2-7, the V gene TRBV29-1; D not resolved. The CDR3 length is 10 residues. V lost 6 bases and J lost 3, with 6 bases in between. The germline V gene has CDR1 SQVTM and CDR2 ANQGSEA. The CDR3 region has the DNA TGCAGCGTCTTCTACTACGAGCAGTACTTC. The encoded protein is CSVFYYEQYF.

CDR3 sequence reads: CASSLQQGPNYGYTF. The CDR3 DNA reads TGCGCCAGCAGCTTGCAACAGGGACCTAACTATGGCTACACCTTC. The rearrangement links TRBV5-1 to TRBJ1-2; tentative D call: TRBD1 (6 bases). The germline CDR1 and CDR2 sequences are SGHRS and YFSETQ. CDR3 size: 15 residues. Trimming took 1 base from V and 0 from J, leaving 10 bases between them.

The chain uses TRBV5-1 and TRBJ2-7; D uncertain. CDR3 size: 13 residues. Germline V gene sequence: CDR1 SGHRS, CDR2 YFSETQ. V was cut by 0 bases and J by 2 bases, with 6 bases left in between. CDR3 DNA sequence: TGCGCCAGCAGCTTGGTGTCCGCCTACGAGCAGTACTTC. Translation: CASSLVSAYEQYF.

The chain employs TRBV18 and TRBJ2-1; no reliable D call. From germline, CDR1 is KGHSH and CDR2 LQKENI. V was clipped by 1 base and J by 8 bases, with 6 bases between them. This CDR3 has 12 residues. DNA of the CDR3: TGTGCCAGCTCACCACGAGGCGATGAGCAGTTCTTC. It yields the protein CASSPRGDEQFF. The full variable domain, completed using reference TRBV18 and TRBJ2-1, is NAGVMQNPRHLVRRRGQEARLRCSPMKGHSHVYWYRQLPEEGLKFMVYLQKENIIDESGMPKERFSAEFPKEGPSILRIQQVVRGDSAAYFCASSPRGDEQFFGPGTRLTVL.

This clone was observed a handful of times. The V gene is TRBV28, the J gene TRBJ1-6, with TRBD1 matching 9 bases. CDR1 MDHEN and CDR2 SYDVKM come from the germline V gene. Unmatched junction bases numbered 10, after V lost 7 bases and J lost 9 bases. This CDR3 has 15 amino acids. The CDR3 protein is CASTSQTGGGSPLHF. CDR3 nucleotide sequence: TGTGCCAGCACTTCCCAGACAGGGGGAGGTTCACCCCTCCACTTT.

The sample holds one count of this clone. The chain carries TRBV5-1 and TRBJ1-1; perhaps TRBD1 as D (5 bases). V lost 3 bases to trimming and J lost 4 bases, with 10 bases between them. The germline CDR1 and CDR2 sequences are SGHRS and YFSETQ. CDR3 size: 13 residues. The CDR3 protein is CASSSRAGTEAFF. The CDR3 DNA follows: TGCGCCAGCAGCTCCAGGGCAGGCACTGAAGCTTTCTTT.

This clone was recorded only once. V and J are TRBV7-9 and TRBJ1-1; TRBD1 agrees at 10 bases. The CDR3 totals 14 residues. Germline CDR1 is SEHNR and CDR2 is FQNEAQ (reference sequence). Trimming cost V 5 bases and J 3 bases; bases outside gene matches: 3. CDR3 DNA: TGTGCCAGCAGCGTGACAGGGGGCCACACTGAAGCTTTCTTT. Translation gives CASSVTGGHTEAFF.

The V and J genes are TRBV2 and TRBJ2-3; TRBD2 agrees at 13 bases. The V gene end was trimmed by 6 bases and the J gene end by 1 base; junction bases not matched to a gene: 4. The CDR3 spans 16 residues. Germline lookup yields CDR1 SNHLY and CDR2 FYNNEI. The CDR3 is CASSGTSGTRTDTQYF. CDR3 nucleotides: TGTGCCAGCAGCGGGACTAGCGGGACCCGCACAGATACGCAGTATTTT.

A word on this clone: Additional DNA sequences in this sample encode the identical CDR3. CDR3 DNA: TGTGCCAGTACGGACAGCCTGAACACTGAAGCTTTCTTT. It codes for CASTDSLNTEAFF. The J gene is TRBJ1-1, the V gene TRBV19; TRBD1 is a possible D gene (6 bases). V lost 7 bases and J 0 bases, leaving 9 bases between the germline ends. The CDR3 is made up of 13 amino acids. Germline V gene sequence: CDR1 LNHDA, CDR2 SQIVND (reference sequence).

The rearrangement joins TRBV20-1 to TRBJ1-1, with 7 bases matching TRBD1. Trimming cost V 3 bases and J 1 base; bases outside gene matches: 5. There are 14 residues in the CDR3. The germline gives CDR1 DFQATT, CDR2 SNEGSKA (reference sequence). In DNA form, the CDR3 reads TGCAGTGCTAGTGCCACAGGGGAGAACACTGAAGCTTTCTTT. As protein: CSASATGENTEAFF.

V gene TRBV11-2 combines with J gene TRBJ1-2; D is unresolved. CDR3 length: 15 residues. The V gene's germline CDR1 is SGHAT and CDR2 FQNNGV. V was pared by 5 bases and J by 8 bases, with 21 bases between. The CDR3 reads CASSPVAGSPWGYTF. For the CDR3, the DNA is TGTGCCAGCAGCCCCGTCGCGGGAAGCCCTTGGGGCTACACCTTC. Full variable domain (missing parts from reference TRBV11-2 and TRBJ1-2): EAGVAQSPRYKIIEKRQSVAFWCNPISGHATLYWYQQILGQGPKLLIQFQNNGVVDDSQLPKDRFSAERLKGVDSTLKIQPAKLEDSAVYLCASSPVAGSPWGYTFGSGTRLTVV.

J is TRBJ2-3 and V is TRBV19; the D is unclear. This CDR3 has 15 amino acids. The V and J ends lost 3 bases and 0 bases respectively, with 10 bases between them. Germline values: CDR1 LNHDA, CDR2 SQIVND (reference sequence). This CDR3 reads CASSIKASSTDTQYF. The CDR3 coding sequence is TGTGCCAGTAGTATTAAAGCGTCGAGCACAGATACGCAGTATTTT.

The sample holds one count of this clone. The chain recombines TRBV27 with TRBJ1-1, with TRBD1 identical over 8 bases. Germline CDR1 and CDR2: MNHEY and SMNVEV (reference sequence). Losses at the gene ends were 6 bases for V and 10 bases for J; bases not matched to a gene: 10. CDR3 length: 13 residues. The CDR3 coding sequence is TGTGCCAGCAGCCCGACAGGGGCAATTGGAGCTTTCTTT. It is translated as CASSPTGAIGAFF.

This chain connects TRBV5-4 to TRBJ2-1; 15 bases are a match to TRBD2. This CDR3 is 16 amino acids long. Per germline, CDR1 SGHNT and CDR2 YYREEE (reference sequence). The V and J ends lost 4 bases and 10 bases, in that order; junction bases with no gene match: 9. This CDR3 reads CASSTGTSGRTREQFF. The CDR3 DNA sequence: TGTGCCAGCAGCACCGGGACTAGCGGGAGGACGAGGGAGCAGTTCTTC. The variable domain in full, with the rest retrieved from reference TRBV5-4 and TRBJ2-1, is ETGVTQSPTHLIKTRGQQVTLRCSSQSGHNTVSWYQQALGQGPQFIFQYYREEENGRGNFPPRFSGLQFPNYSSELNVNALELDDSALYLCASSTGTSGRTREQFFGPGTRLTVL.

The gene calls are TRBV2 and TRBJ2-1, with D perhaps TRBD2 (6 bases). The germline V gene has CDR1 SNHLY and CDR2 FYNNEI. Between the trimmed V and J ends, which lost 8 bases and 4 bases, there was a span of 15 bases. This CDR3 has 14 residues. CDR3 amino acids: CASVTQAGYNEQFF. CDR3 DNA sequence: TGTGCCAGCGTTACTCAGGCGGGGTACAATGAGCAGTTCTTC.

This chain connects TRBV4-1 to TRBJ2-4; D gene uncertain. This CDR3 comprises 15 residues. With 4 bases removed from V and 1 base from J, the gap between germline ends came to 11 bases. CDR1 is MGHRA and CDR2 is YSYEKL in the germline V gene. In nucleotides, the CDR3 is TGCGCCAGCAGCCTTGGCCCTGGCGCCAAAAACATTCAGTACTTC. Its translation: CASSLGPGAKNIQYF.

The chain is built from TRBV4-1 and TRBJ1-6; a weak D match, TRBD1 (6 bases). Germline V gives CDR1 MGHRA, CDR2 YSYEKL. The CDR3 runs 17 residues. The V gene lost 4 bases and the J gene lost 11 bases, with 24 bases spanning the gap. In nucleotides, the CDR3 is TGCGCCAGCAGCCCTACTGCCCGCGGACAGAATTACCCACCCCTCCACTTT. This translates into CASSPTARGQNYPPLHF.

V is TRBV18 and J is TRBJ1-1; D is uncertain. Trimming took off 3 bases at V and 6 bases at J, with 11 bases between the two ends. Germline V CDR1 and CDR2: KGHSH, LQKENI. This CDR3 comprises 13 residues. CDR3 in amino acids: CASSPPPPAEAFF. The DNA for the CDR3 is TGTGCCAGCTCACCCCCTCCTCCGGCTGAAGCTTTCTTT.